The 28 T cell receptor beta chains reported below all come from one sample, sequenced in a study of blood T cell repertoires in COVID-19. TCRdb's table, derived via immunoSEQ multiplex PCR, lists solely in-frame clones and lacks some. In the table there are around 300,000 clones, roughly 90% of which are singletons. The sequenced material came from peripheral blood. The source is a woman in her forties or fifties with active or convalescent COVID-19.

The V gene is TRBV6-2 or TRBV6-3, the J gene TRBJ2-5, with D maybe TRBD1 (5 bases). Germline CDR1 MNHEY, CDR2 SVGEGT. V was cut by 5 bases and J by 1 base, with 8 bases left in between. This CDR3 comprises 13 residues. CDR3 amino acids: CASSRTLQETQYF. Written as DNA, the CDR3 is TGTGCCAGCAGTCGGACACTCCAAGAGACCCAGTACTTC.

This clone was seen a single time. This chain links TRBV7-6 with TRBJ2-3, with TRBD1 matching 10 bases. The CDR3 runs to 17 residues. Germline loops: CDR1 SGHVS, CDR2 FNYEAQ. V shed 2 bases, J shed 5 bases, and the junction held 10 bases outside the gene matches. For the CDR3, the DNA is TGTGCCAGCAGCTTAACTACCGGGACAGGGGTAGGAGATACGCAGTATTTT. Translated: CASSLTTGTGVGDTQYF.

The table lists this clone with a count of one. V and J are TRBV7-2 and TRBJ1-2, with 7 bases lining up with TRBD1. The CDR3 has 14 residues. Germline V gene lookup returns CDR1 SGHTA and CDR2 FQGNSA. J gave up 7 bases and V 5 bases, and 10 bases lay outside the gene matches. CDR3 loop: CASSADRTGAGYTF. Here the CDR3 DNA reads TGTGCCAGCAGCGCCGACCGGACAGGTGCTGGCTACACCTTC.

The chain combines TRBV7-6 with TRBJ1-5, with TRBD1 matching 9 bases. The trim removed 5 bases at V and 5 bases at J, leaving 7 bases unmatched. The CDR3 extends over 15 amino acids. Germline values: CDR1 SGHVS, CDR2 FNYEAQ. The chain's CDR3 is CASSTGDRVDQPQHF. The CDR3, as DNA: TGTGCCAGCAGCACCGGGGACAGGGTGGATCAGCCCCAGCATTTT.

Points on this clone: At the DNA level, this CDR3 is encoded by other sequences in the same sample as well. The chain couples TRBV7-9 to TRBJ1-1; tentatively, D is TRBD1 (5 bases). Trimming took 3 bases from V and 7 from J, leaving 9 bases between them. The CDR3 extends over 12 amino acids. CDR1 is SEHNR, CDR2 FQNEAQ, per germline (reference sequence). The CDR3 protein is CASSLRDSEAFF. The CDR3 DNA is TGTGCCAGCAGCTTGCGAGACAGTGAAGCTTTCTTT. Looking up the rest from reference TRBV7-9 and TRBJ1-1 gives the full variable domain: DTGVSQNPRHKITKRGQNVTFRCDPISEHNRLYWYRQTLGQGPEFLTYFQNEAQLEKSRLLSDRFSAERPKGSFSTLEIQRTEQGDSAMYLCASSLRDSEAFFGQGTRLTVV.

The chain carries TRBV18 and TRBJ2-2; 8 bases are a match to TRBD1. CDR1 is KGHSH and CDR2 is LQKENI in the germline V gene. The CDR3 length is 15 residues. The V segment lost 4 bases and the J segment 2 bases; nucleotides outside the gene matches: 3. The CDR3 region has the DNA TGTGCCAGCTCACAGGGACAGGTTAACACCGGGGAGCTGTTTTTT. Amino acids: CASSQGQVNTGELFF.

The rearrangement links TRBV19 to TRBJ1-5, with 12 bases aligning to TRBD1. The CDR3 sequence is 16 residues long. The germline V gene has CDR1 LNHDA and CDR2 SQIVND (reference sequence). J was trimmed by 9 bases and V by 3 bases; bases with no gene match: 9. The DNA of the CDR3 is TGTGCCAGTAGTATGATGGGACAGGGGGCGAAGAGGCCCCAGCATTTT. Amino acid sequence: CASSMMGQGAKRPQHF. Variable domain in full (rest from reference TRBV19 and TRBJ1-5): DGGITQSPKYLFRKEGQNVTLSCEQNLNHDAMYWYRQDPGQGLRLIYYSQIVNDFQKGDIAEGYSVSREKKESFPLTVTSAQKNPTAFYLCASSMMGQGAKRPQHFGDGTRLSIL.

This sequence joins TRBV6-5 and TRBJ1-1, with no clear D. The CDR3 extends over 13 amino acids. Trimming shortened V by 2 bases and J by 4 bases, and 8 bases separated the two germline ends. Looked up from germline, CDR1 is MNHEY and CDR2 is SVGAGI. The CDR3 DNA is TGTGCCAGCAGTTACGGGCAGATCACTGAAGCTTTCTTT. This translates into CASSYGQITEAFF.

V usage is TRBV6-1 and J usage is TRBJ2-7; TRBD2 agrees at 8 bases. Trimming at V came to 3 bases and at J to 5 bases, leaving 12 bases not matched to a gene. This CDR3 comprises 16 residues. Germline V gives CDR1 MNHNS, CDR2 SASEGT. The CDR3 DNA reads TGTGCCAGCAGTGATCGGCTGGCGGGAGGTCTCCACGAGCAGTACTTC. This translates into CASSDRLAGGLHEQYF.

The chain uses TRBV27 and TRBJ2-7, with TRBD2 as a possible D gene (5 bases). The CDR3 is made up of 15 amino acids. Trimming took 5 bases from V and 2 from J, leaving 16 bases between them. CDR1 and CDR2 from the germline V gene are MNHEY and SMNVEV (reference sequence). CDR3 region: CASSPPGSRTYEQYF. The CDR3 DNA follows: TGTGCCAGCAGTCCCCCTGGGAGCCGCACCTACGAGCAGTACTTC.

The gene calls are TRBV4-1 and TRBJ2-7; 13 nucleotides align to TRBD2. Germline CDR1 is MGHRA and CDR2 is YSYEKL. This CDR3 has 16 residues. V lost 1 base to trimming and J lost 3 bases; unmatched junction nucleotides: 3. CDR3 residues: CASSQGLAGGIYEQYF. CDR3 nucleotide sequence: TGCGCCAGCAGCCAAGGACTAGCGGGAGGAATCTACGAGCAGTACTTC.

The CDR3 sequence is CATSDGNEQYF. The CDR3 DNA follows: TGTGCCACCAGTGACGGGAACGAGCAGTACTTC. The chain recombines TRBV24-1 with TRBJ2-7, with D possibly matching TRBD2 (5 bases). The germline V gene encodes CDR1 KGHDR and CDR2 SFDVKD. V lost 4 bases and J lost 5, with 5 bases in between. This CDR3 has 11 residues.

V usage is TRBV4-1 and J usage is TRBJ2-2, with TRBD2 matching 8 bases. The germline V gene encodes CDR1 MGHRA and CDR2 YSYEKL. The CDR3 sequence is 18 residues long. The V gene end was trimmed by 4 bases and the J gene end by 5 bases; junction bases not matched to a gene: 15. CDR3 DNA sequence: TGCGCCAGCAGCCTCCCCACCGGGGACGGGGGGGCGACCGGGGAGCTGTTTTTT. It is translated as CASSLPTGDGGATGELFF.

The V call is TRBV20-1, the J call TRBJ2-7, with 9 positions matching TRBD2. The V gene end was trimmed by 3 bases and the J gene end by 3 bases; junction bases not matched to a gene: 6. The CDR3 length is 14 residues. Germline CDR1 DFQATT, CDR2 SNEGSKA (reference sequence). The CDR3 sequence is CSASGRGGLYEQYF. DNA of the CDR3: TGCAGTGCTAGTGGGCGGGGGGGACTCTACGAGCAGTACTTC.

The J gene is TRBJ1-3, the V gene TRBV3-1 (or the pseudogene TRBV3-2); tentative D call: TRBD1 (5 bases). V lost 4 bases and J 0 bases, leaving 10 bases between the germline ends. The CDR3 has 15 residues. Looked up from germline, CDR1 is LGHDT and CDR2 is YNNKEL (reference sequence). The CDR3 DNA follows: TGTGCCAGCAGCCGTAGCGGGGGCTCTGGAAACACCATATATTTT. As protein: CASSRSGGSGNTIYF.

CDR3 sequence: CASSPPPGGYTF. The CDR3 DNA sequence: TGTGCCAGCAGCCCACCCCCAGGTGGCTACACCTTC. The gene calls are TRBV9 and TRBJ1-2; D is unclear. CDR1 is SGDLS, CDR2 YYNGEE, per germline. The CDR3 length is 12 residues. The V and J ends lost 4 bases and 7 bases respectively, with 11 bases between them.

The rearrangement links TRBV6-5 to TRBJ1-5; tentatively, D is TRBD1 (5 bases). Germline V gene lookup returns CDR1 MNHEY and CDR2 SVGAGI. CDR3 size: 13 residues. Trimming pared 6 bases from V and 3 bases from J, leaving 9 bases between. This CDR3 is CASRRQTNQPQHF. Here the CDR3 DNA reads TGTGCCAGCAGGCGACAGACCAATCAGCCCCAGCATTTT.

The V and J genes are TRBV2 and TRBJ1-4; D remains unclear. Trimming took 3 bases from V and 4 from J, leaving 12 bases between them. Germline lookup yields CDR1 SNHLY and CDR2 FYNNEI. CDR3 length: 15 amino acids. The CDR3 here is CASSERRTGNEKLFF. The CDR3 DNA sequence: TGTGCCAGCAGTGAGAGGAGGACCGGTAATGAAAAACTGTTTTTT.

This clone was observed a handful of times. V is TRBV7-2 and J is TRBJ2-7; tentative D call: TRBD2 (6 bases). The CDR3 spans 14 residues. CDR1 and CDR2 (germline): SGHTA, FQGNSA. V lost 5 bases and J lost 2, with 13 bases in between. The CDR3 DNA is TGTGCCAGCAGCCCAATCAGACTAGCCTACGAGCAGTACTTC. Translating gives CASSPIRLAYEQYF.

The V gene is TRBV24-1, the J gene TRBJ1-6; D uncertain. The ends were cut back, 4 bases at V and 11 bases at J, with 11 bases in the middle. In germline, CDR1 is KGHDR, CDR2 SFDVKD. The length of the CDR3 is 13 residues. As DNA, the CDR3 is TGTGCCACCAGTGACTCCGGAGGGACACCCCTCCACTTT. It yields the protein CATSDSGGTPLHF.

This clone was detected a few times. The same CDR3 also results from other DNA sequences found in this sample. The chain couples TRBV7-9 to TRBJ1-4; the D is unclear. Trimming cost V 3 bases and J 0 bases, with 5 bases left between them. The CDR3 runs 14 residues. The germline CDR1 and CDR2 sequences are SEHNR and FQNEAQ (reference sequence). CDR3 DNA sequence: TGTGCCAGCAGCTTGAGCGCAACTAATGAAAAACTGTTTTTT. This translates into CASSLSATNEKLFF.

The genes are TRBV9 and TRBJ2-1, with D tentatively TRBD2 (6 bases). V was clipped by 4 bases and J by 7 bases, with 21 bases between them. This CDR3 region has 16 residues. Germline-derived CDR1 and CDR2 are SGDLS and YYNGEE. This CDR3 is CASSLVMASEGNEQFF. The CDR3 DNA sequence: TGTGCCAGCAGCTTGGTTATGGCTAGCGAAGGGAATGAGCAGTTCTTC.

This clone has a single count. The V call is TRBV10-2, the J call TRBJ2-5, with 10 bases matching TRBD1. V lost 4 bases, J lost 5 bases, and 7 bases stayed unmatched. The CDR3 extends over 15 amino acids. CDR1 and CDR2 (germline): WSHSY, SAAADI. CDR3 region: CASSGQGAYLETQYF. Here the CDR3 DNA reads TGCGCCAGCAGTGGACAGGGGGCATATCTGGAGACCCAGTACTTC.

The chain couples TRBV5-1 to TRBJ1-4; possibly TRBD1 for D (5 bases). The germline V and J ends were trimmed by 0 bases and 5 bases, with 11 bases remaining between them. This CDR3 comprises 15 residues. Germline V lookup: CDR1 SGHRS, CDR2 YFSETQ. The CDR3 sequence: CASSLEGQKNEKLFF. CDR3 sequence (DNA): TGCGCCAGCAGCTTGGAGGGGCAGAAGAATGAAAAACTGTTTTTT.

The chain carries TRBV12-3 or TRBV12-4 and TRBJ1-2; D gene ambiguous. V lost 3 bases and J 8 bases, leaving 13 bases between the germline ends. CDR3 length: 13 amino acids. CDR3 region: CASSFEGGAGYTF. DNA of the CDR3: TGTGCCAGCAGTTTCGAGGGCGGAGCGGGCTACACCTTC.

Regarding this clone: Other DNA sequences from this sample encode an identical CDR3 as well. V and J are TRBV5-1 and TRBJ2-2; 8 bases are a match to TRBD1. J gave up 5 bases and V 4 bases, and 7 bases lay outside the gene matches. Germline loops: CDR1 SGHRS, CDR2 YFSETQ. The CDR3 totals 15 residues. In DNA form, the CDR3 reads TGCGCCAGCAGCCTCGGACAGGGCGGGACCGGGGAGCTGTTTTTT. Residues: CASSLGQGGTGELFF.

The chain employs TRBV7-2 and TRBJ2-7; a possible D gene is TRBD2 (6 bases). This CDR3 comprises 14 residues. Trimming shortened V by 5 bases and J by 3 bases, and 14 bases separated the two germline ends. Germline CDR1 SGHTA, CDR2 FQGNSA. CDR3 sequence: CASSRGSGFYEQYF. CDR3 sequence (DNA): TGTGCCAGCAGCCGGGGTAGCGGATTCTACGAGCAGTACTTC.

The J gene is TRBJ1-1, the V gene TRBV29-1; D perhaps matches TRBD1 (5 bases). V lost 4 bases and J 1 base, leaving 10 bases between the germline ends. This CDR3 has 13 residues. Per the germline V gene, CDR1 is SQVTM and CDR2 is ANQGSEA. Here the CDR3 DNA reads TGCAGCGTTGGGGCAGGGAAGAACACTGAAGCTTTCTTT. Protein sequence: CSVGAGKNTEAFF.